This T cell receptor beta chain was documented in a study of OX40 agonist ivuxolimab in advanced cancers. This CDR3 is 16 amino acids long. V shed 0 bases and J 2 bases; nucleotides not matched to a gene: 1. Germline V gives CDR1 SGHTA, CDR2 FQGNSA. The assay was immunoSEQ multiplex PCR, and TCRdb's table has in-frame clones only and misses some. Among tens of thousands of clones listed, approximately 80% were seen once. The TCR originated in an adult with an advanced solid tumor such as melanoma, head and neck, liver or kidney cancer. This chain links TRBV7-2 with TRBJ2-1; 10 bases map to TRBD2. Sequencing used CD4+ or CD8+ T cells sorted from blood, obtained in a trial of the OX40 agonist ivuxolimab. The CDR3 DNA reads TGTGCCAGCAGCTTAGCAGCGGGGGGGACCTACAATGAGCAGTTCTTC. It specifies CASSLAAGGTYNEQFF.